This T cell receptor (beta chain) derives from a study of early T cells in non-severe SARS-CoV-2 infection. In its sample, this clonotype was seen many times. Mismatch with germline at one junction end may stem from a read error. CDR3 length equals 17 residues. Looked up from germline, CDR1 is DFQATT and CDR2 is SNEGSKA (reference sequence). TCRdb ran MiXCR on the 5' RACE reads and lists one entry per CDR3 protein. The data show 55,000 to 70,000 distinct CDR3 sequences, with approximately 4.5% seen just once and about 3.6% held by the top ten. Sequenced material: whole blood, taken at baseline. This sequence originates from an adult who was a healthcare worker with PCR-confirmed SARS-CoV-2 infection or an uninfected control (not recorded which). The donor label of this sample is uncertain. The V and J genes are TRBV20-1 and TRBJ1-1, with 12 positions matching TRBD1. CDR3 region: CSAWDRGRGFMNTEPFF. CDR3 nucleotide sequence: TGCAGTGCCTGGGACAGGGGGCGCGGGTTTATGAACACTGAACCTTTCTTT.